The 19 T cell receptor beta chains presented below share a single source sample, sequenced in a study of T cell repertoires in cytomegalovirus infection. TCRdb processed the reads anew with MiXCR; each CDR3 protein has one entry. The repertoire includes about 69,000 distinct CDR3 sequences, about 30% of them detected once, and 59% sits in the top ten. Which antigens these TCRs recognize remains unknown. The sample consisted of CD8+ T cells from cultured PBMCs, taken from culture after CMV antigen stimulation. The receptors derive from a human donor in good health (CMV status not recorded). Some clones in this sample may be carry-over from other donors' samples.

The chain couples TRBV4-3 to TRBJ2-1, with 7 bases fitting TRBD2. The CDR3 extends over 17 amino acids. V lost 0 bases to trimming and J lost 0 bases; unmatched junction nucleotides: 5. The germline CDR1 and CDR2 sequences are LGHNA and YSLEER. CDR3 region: CASSQDPGGGSYNEQFF. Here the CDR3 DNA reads TGCGCCAGCAGCCAAGATCCAGGCGGGGGCTCCTACAATGAGCAGTTCTTC.

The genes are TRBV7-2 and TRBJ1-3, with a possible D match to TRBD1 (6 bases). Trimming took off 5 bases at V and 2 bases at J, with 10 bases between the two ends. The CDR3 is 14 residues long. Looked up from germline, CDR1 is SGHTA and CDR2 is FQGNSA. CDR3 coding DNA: TGTGCCAGCAGCCGGGGGGCGACTGGAAACACCATATATTTT. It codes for CASSRGATGNTIYF.

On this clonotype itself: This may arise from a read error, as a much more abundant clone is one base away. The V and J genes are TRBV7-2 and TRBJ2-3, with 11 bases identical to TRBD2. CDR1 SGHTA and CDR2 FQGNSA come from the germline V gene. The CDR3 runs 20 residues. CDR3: CANSSRGVLAGDGVTDTQYF. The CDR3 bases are TGTGCCAACAGCTCCCGGGGAGTACTAGCGGGAGATGGGGTCACAGATACGCAGTATTTT.

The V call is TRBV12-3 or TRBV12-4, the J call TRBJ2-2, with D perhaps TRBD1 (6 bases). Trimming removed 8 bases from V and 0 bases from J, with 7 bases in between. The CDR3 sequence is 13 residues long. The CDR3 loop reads CASGTTNTGELFF. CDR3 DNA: TGTGCCAGCGGGACAACGAACACCGGGGAGCTGTTTTTT.

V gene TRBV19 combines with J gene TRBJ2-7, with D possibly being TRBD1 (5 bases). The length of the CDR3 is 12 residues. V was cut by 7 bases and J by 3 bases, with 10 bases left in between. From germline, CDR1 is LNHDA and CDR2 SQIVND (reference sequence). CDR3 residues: CASTPDNYEQYF. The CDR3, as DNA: TGTGCCAGTACCCCGGACAACTACGAGCAGTACTTC.

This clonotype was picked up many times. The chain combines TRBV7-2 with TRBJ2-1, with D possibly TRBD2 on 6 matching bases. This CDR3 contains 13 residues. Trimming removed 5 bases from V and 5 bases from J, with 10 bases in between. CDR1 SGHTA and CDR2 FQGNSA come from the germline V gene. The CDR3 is CASSAGLNNEQFF. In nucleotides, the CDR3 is TGTGCCAGCAGCGCCGGACTAAACAATGAGCAGTTCTTC.

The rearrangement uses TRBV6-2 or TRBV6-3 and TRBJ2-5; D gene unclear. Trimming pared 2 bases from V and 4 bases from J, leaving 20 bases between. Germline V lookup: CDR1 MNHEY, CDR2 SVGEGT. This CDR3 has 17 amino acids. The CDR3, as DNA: TGTGCCAGCAGTTACAGTATCGCCCACAACGGACCAGAGACCCAGTACTTC. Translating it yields CASSYSIAHNGPETQYF.

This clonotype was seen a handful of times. CDR3: CASSKGLDADTQYF. The CDR3 DNA sequence: TGTGCCAGCAGTAAGGGACTAGATGCAGATACGCAGTATTTT. The chain recombines TRBV6-2 or TRBV6-3 with TRBJ2-3; TRBD2 aligns across 8 bases. The germline V gene has CDR1 MNHEY and CDR2 SVGEGT. The J segment lost 4 bases and the V segment lost 5 bases, leaving 5 bases of the junction unmatched. This CDR3 is 14 amino acids long.

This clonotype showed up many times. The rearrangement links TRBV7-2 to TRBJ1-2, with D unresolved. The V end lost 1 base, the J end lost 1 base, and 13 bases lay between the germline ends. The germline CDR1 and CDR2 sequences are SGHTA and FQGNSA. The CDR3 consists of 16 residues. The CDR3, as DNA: TGTGCCAGCAGCTTAGTCGGGGAGTACTTTAACTATGGCTACACCTTC. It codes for CASSLVGEYFNYGYTF.

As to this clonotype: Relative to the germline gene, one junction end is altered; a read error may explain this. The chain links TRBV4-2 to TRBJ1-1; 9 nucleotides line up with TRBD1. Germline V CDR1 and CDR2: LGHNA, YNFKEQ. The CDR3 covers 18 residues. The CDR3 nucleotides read TGTGCCTGCAGCCAAAAAATCGGGACAGGGACGGGGAACACTGAAGCTTTCTTT. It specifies CACSQKIGTGTGNTEAFF.

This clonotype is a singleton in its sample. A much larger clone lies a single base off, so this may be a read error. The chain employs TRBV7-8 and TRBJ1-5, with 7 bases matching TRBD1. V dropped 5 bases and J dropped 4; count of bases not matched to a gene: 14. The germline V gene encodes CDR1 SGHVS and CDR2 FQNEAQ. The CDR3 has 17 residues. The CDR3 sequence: CASSPLYGTARNQPQHF. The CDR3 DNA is TGTGCCAGCAGCCCCCTCTACGGGACAGCCAGAAATCAGCCCCAGCATTTT.

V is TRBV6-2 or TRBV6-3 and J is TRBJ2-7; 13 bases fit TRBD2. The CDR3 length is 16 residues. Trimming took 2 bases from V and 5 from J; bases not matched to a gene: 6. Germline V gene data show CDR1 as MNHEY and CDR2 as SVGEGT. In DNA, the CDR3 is TGTGCCAGCAGTTACGGACTAGCGGGGGCCCAGGACGAGCAGTACTTC. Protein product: CASSYGLAGAQDEQYF.

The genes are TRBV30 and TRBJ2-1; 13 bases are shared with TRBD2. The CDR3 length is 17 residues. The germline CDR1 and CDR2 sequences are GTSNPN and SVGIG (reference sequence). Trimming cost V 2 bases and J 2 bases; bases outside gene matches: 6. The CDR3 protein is CAWSLLAGGGAYNEQFF. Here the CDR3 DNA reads TGTGCCTGGAGTCTACTAGCGGGGGGGGGGGCCTACAATGAGCAGTTCTTC.

DNA of the CDR3: TGCGCCAGCAGCCAGATAGCGGGGGTCTCCTACGAGCAGTACTTC. It is translated as CASSQIAGVSYEQYF. This chain joins TRBV4-3 and TRBJ2-7, with TRBD2 identical over 9 bases. The CDR3 consists of 15 residues. The V segment lost 3 bases and the J segment 0 bases; nucleotides outside the gene matches: 3. Germline CDR1 is LGHNA and CDR2 is YSLEER.

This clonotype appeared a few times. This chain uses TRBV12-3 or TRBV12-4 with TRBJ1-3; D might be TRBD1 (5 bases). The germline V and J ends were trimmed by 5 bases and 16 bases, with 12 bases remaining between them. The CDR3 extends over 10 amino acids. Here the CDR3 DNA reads TGTGCCAGCAGTCCCCAGGGACGGTATTTT. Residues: CASSPQGRYF.

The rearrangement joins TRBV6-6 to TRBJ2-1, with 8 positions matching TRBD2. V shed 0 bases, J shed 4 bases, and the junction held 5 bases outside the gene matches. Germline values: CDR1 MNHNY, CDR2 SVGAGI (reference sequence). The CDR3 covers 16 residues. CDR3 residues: CASSYSSGSGYNEQFF. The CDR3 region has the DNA TGTGCCAGCAGTTACTCGAGCGGGAGCGGTTACAATGAGCAGTTCTTC.

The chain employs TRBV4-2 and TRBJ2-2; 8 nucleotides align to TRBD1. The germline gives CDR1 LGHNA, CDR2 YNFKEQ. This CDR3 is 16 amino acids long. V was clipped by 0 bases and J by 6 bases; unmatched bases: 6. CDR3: CASSQDGQGGAGELFF. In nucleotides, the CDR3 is TGTGCCAGCAGCCAAGATGGACAGGGAGGCGCCGGGGAGCTGTTTTTT.

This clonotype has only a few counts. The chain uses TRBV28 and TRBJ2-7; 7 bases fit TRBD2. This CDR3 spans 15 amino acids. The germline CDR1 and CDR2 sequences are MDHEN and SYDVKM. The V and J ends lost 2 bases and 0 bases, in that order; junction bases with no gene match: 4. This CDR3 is CASSLERGTSYEQYF. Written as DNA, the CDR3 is TGTGCCAGCAGTTTAGAGCGGGGTACCTCCTACGAGCAGTACTTC.

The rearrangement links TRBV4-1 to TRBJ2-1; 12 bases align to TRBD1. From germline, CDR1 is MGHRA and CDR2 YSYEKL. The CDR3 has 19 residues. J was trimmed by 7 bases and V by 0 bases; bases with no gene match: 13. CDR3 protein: CASSQDKGLGDRGRNEQFF. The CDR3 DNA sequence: TGCGCCAGCAGCCAAGATAAGGGTCTCGGGGACAGGGGGCGAAATGAGCAGTTCTTC.